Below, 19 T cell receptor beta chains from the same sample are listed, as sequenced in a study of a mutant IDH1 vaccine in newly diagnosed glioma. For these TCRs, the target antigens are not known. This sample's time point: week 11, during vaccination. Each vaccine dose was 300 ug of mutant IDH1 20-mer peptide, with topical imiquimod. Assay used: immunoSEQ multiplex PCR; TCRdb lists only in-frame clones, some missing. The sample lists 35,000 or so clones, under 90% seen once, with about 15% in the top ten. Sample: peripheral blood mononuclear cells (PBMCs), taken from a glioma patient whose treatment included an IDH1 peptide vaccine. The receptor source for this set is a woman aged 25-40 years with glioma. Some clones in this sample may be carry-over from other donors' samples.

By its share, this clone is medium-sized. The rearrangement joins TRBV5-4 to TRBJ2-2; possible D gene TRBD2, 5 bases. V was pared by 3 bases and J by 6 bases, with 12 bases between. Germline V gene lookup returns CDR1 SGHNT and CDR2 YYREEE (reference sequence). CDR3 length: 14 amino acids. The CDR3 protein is CASSYEGPAGELFF. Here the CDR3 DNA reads TGTGCCAGCAGCTATGAGGGCCCAGCCGGGGAGCTGTTTTTT.

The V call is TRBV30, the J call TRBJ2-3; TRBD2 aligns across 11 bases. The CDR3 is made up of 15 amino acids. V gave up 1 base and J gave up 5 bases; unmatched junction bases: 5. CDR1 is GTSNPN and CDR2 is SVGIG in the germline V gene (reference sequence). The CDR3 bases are TGTGCCTGGAGTGGAGTAGCGGGAGGGATAGATACGCAGTATTTT. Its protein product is CAWSGVAGGIDTQYF.

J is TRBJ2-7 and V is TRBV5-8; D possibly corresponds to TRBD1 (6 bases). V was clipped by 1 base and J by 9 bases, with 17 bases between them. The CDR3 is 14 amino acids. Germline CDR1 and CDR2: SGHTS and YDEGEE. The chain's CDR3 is CASSLRQELELQYF. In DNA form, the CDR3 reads TGTGCCAGCAGCTTGCGACAGGAACTTGAGCTGCAGTACTTC.

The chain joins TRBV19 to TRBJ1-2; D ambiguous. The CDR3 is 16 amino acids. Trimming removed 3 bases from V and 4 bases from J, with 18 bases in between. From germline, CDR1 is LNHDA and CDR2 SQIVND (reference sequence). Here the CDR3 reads CASSIGSIRAFYGYTF. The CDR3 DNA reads TGTGCCAGTAGTATCGGGTCGATCCGGGCGTTCTATGGCTACACCTTC.

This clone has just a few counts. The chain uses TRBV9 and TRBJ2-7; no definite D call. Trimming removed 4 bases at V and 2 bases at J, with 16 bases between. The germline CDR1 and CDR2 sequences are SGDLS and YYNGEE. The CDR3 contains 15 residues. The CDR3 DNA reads TGTGCCAGCAGCCCCTGGACCTATAACGCCTACGAGCAGTACTTC. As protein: CASSPWTYNAYEQYF. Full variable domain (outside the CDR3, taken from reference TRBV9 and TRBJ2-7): DSGVTQTPKHLITATGQRVTLRCSPRSGDLSVYWYQQSLDQGLQFLIQYYNGEERAKGNILERFSAQQFPDLHSELNLSSLELGDSALYFCASSPWTYNAYEQYFGPGTRLTVT.

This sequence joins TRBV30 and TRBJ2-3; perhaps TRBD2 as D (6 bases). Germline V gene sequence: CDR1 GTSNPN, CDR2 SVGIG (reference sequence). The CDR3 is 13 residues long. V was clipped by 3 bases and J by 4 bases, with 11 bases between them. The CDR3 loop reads CAWRGLGADTQYF. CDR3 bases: TGTGCCTGGAGGGGACTTGGGGCAGATACGCAGTATTTT.

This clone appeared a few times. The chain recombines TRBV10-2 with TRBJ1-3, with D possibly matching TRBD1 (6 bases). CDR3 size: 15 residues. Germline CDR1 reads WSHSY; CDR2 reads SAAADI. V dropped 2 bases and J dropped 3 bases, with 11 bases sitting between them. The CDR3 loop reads CASSEQGSLGNTIYF. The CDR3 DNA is TGCGCCAGCAGTGAGCAGGGGTCTCTTGGAAACACCATATATTTT.

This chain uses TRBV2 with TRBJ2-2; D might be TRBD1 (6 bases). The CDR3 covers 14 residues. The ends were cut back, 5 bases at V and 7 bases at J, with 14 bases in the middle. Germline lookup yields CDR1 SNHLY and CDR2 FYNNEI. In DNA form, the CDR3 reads TGTGCCAGCAGTCAAACAGGGTTTGGCGGGGAGCTGTTTTTT. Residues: CASSQTGFGGELFF.

CDR3 residues: CASSVGTGAPSYGYTF. CDR3 bases: TGTGCCAGTAGTGTCGGGACAGGGGCCCCATCCTATGGCTACACCTTC. The J gene is TRBJ1-2, the V gene TRBV19, with TRBD1 matching over 10 bases. The CDR3 consists of 16 residues. Germline V gene data show CDR1 as LNHDA and CDR2 as SQIVND (reference sequence). Losses at the gene ends were 5 bases for V and 4 bases for J; bases not matched to a gene: 10.

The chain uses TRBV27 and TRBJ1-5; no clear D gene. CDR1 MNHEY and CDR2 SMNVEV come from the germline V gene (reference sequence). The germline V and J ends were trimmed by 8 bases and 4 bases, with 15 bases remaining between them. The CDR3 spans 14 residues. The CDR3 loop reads CASSGYPLNQPQHF. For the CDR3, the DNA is TGTGCCAGCTCGGGATACCCCCTTAATCAGCCCCAGCATTTT.

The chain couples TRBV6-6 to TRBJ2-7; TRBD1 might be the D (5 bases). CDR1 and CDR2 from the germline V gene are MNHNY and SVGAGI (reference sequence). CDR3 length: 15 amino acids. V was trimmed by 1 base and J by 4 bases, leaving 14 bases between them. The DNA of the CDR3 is TGTGCCAGCAGTTACTTGGCACAGGCTGGTTACGAGCAGTACTTC. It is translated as CASSYLAQAGYEQYF.

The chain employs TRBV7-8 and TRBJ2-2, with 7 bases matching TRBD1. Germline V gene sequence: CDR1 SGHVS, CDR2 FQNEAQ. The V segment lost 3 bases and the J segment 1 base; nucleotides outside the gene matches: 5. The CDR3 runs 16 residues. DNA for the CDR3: TGTGCCAGCAGCTTCGGACAGGCCTTGAACACCGGGGAGCTGTTTTTT. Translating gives CASSFGQALNTGELFF.

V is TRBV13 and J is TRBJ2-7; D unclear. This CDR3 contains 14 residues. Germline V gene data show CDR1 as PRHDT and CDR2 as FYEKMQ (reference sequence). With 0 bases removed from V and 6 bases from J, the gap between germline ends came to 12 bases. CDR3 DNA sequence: TGTGCCAGCAGCTTAGGGACCCCTGCTCGCGAGCAGTACTTC. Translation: CASSLGTPAREQYF.

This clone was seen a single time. For the CDR3, the DNA is TGTGCCAGCAGCCAAGAAGAGTGGTTAGCGGGAGCCTACAATGAGCAGTTCTTC. Translation gives CASSQEEWLAGAYNEQFF. The chain combines TRBV4-2 with TRBJ2-1; 9 nucleotides agree with TRBD2. The CDR3 extends over 18 amino acids. With 0 bases clipped from V and 2 bases from J, the junction kept 8 bases outside the gene matches. CDR1 and CDR2 (germline): LGHNA, YNFKEQ.

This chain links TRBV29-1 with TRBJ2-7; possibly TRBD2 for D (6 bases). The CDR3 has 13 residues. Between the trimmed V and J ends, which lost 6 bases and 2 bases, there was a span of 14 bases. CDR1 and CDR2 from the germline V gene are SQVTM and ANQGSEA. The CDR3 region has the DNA TGCAGCGTCGAAACGGGAGTCCCCTACGAGCAGTACTTC. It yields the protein CSVETGVPYEQYF.

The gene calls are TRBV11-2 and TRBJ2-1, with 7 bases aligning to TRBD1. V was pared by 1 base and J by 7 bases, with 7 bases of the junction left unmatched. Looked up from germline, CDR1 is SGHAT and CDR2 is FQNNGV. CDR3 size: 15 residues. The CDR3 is CASSLVGGAMNEQFF. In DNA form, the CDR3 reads TGTGCCAGCAGCTTAGTAGGGGGCGCGATGAATGAGCAGTTCTTC.

For the CDR3, the DNA is TGTGCCAGCAGTTGGGCAGTCAACTATGGCTACACCTTC. Protein product: CASSWAVNYGYTF. V is TRBV27 and J is TRBJ1-2, with D uncertain. The CDR3 consists of 13 residues. Looked up from germline, CDR1 is MNHEY and CDR2 is SMNVEV (reference sequence). Trimming shortened V by 4 bases and J by 2 bases, and 8 bases separated the two germline ends.

The CDR3 sequence is CASNSRRGGLEKLFF. CDR3 DNA: TGTGCCAGTAATTCAAGAAGGGGTGGGCTTGAAAAACTGTTTTTT. The J gene is TRBJ1-4, the V gene TRBV19, with D possibly TRBD1 on 5 matching bases. This CDR3 has 15 amino acids. CDR1 and CDR2 (germline): LNHDA, SQIVND (reference sequence). Trimming removed 7 bases at V and 7 bases at J, with 19 bases between.

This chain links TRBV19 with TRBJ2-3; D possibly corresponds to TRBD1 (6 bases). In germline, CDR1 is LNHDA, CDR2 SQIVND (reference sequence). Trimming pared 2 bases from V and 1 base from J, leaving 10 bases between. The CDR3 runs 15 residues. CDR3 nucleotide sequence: TGTGCCAGTAGTATACAGGGGACGGGCACAGATACGCAGTATTTT. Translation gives CASSIQGTGTDTQYF.